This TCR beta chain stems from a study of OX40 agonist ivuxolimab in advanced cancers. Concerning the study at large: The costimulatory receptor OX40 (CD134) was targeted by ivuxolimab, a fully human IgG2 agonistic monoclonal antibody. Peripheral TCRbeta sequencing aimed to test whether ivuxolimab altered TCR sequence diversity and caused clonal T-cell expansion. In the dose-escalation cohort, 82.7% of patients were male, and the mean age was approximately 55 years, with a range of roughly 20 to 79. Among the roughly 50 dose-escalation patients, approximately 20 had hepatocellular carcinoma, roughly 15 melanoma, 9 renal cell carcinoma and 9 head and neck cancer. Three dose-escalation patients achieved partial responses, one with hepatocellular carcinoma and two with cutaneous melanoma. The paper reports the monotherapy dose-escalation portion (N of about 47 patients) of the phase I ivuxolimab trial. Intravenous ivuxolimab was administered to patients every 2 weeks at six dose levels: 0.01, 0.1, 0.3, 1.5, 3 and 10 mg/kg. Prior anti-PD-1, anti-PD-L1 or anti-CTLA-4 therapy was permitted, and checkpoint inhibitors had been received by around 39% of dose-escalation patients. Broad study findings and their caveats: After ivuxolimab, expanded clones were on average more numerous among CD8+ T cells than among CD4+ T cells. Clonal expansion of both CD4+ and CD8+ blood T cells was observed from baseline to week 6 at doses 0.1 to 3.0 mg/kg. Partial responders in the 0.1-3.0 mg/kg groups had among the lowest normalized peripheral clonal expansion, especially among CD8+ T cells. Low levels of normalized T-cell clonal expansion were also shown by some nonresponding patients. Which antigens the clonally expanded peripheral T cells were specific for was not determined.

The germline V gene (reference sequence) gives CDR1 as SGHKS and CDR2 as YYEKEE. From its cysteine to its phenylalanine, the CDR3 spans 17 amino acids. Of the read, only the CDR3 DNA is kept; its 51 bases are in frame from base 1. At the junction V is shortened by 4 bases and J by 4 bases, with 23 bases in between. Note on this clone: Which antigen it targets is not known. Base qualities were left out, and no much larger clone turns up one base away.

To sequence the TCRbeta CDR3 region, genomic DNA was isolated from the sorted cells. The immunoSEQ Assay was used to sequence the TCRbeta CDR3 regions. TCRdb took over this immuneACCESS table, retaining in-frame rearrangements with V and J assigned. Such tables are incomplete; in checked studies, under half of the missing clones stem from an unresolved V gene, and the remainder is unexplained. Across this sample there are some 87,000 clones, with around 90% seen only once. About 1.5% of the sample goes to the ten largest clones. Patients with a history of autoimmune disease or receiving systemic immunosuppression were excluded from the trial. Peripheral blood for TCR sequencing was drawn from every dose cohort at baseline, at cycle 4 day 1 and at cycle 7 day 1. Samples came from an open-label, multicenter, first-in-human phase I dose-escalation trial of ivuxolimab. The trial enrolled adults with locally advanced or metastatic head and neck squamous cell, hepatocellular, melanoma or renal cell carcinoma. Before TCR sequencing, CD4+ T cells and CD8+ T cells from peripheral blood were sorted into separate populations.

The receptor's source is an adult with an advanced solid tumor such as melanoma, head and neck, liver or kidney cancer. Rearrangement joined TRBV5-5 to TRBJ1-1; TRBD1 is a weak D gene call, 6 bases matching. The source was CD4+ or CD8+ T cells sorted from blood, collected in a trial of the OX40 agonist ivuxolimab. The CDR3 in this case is CASSLRSAGASTTEAFF. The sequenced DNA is TGTGCCAGCAGCCTCCGTTCCGCAGGGGCGTCCACCACTGAAGCTTTCTTT.